The sequence of this TCR beta chain was determined in a study of early T cells in non-severe SARS-CoV-2 infection. Study in general: Sequencing targeted bulk RNA from unsorted whole blood, leaving chains unpaired. Study outcomes and limitations: Matching results from VDJdb favored anti-spike CD8 responses, leaving private and CD4 specificities undetected.

J lost 11 bases, V lost 2 bases, and 7 bases had no gene match. The CDR3 has 14 amino acids. Germline-derived CDR1 and CDR2 are LGHNA and YNFKEQ. Individual cDNA molecules carried attached unique molecular identifiers. From the 5' RACE reads, TCRdb called clonotypes with MiXCR, one entry per CDR3 protein. This table has roughly 64,000 distinct CDR3 sequences, about 10% appearing once. This clonotype occurred many times. What it binds is not known. This chain uses TRBV4-2 with TRBJ2-4; TRBD2 aligns across 9 bases. The input for sequencing was whole blood, taken at baseline. The TCR originated in an adult who was a healthcare worker with PCR-confirmed SARS-CoV-2 infection or an uninfected control (not recorded which). The chain's CDR3 is CASSQSGASGVQYF. For the CDR3, the DNA is TGTGCCAGCAGCCAATCGGGGGCTAGCGGGGTTCAGTACTTC.